Listed below are T cell receptor beta chains from one sample, sequenced in a study of blood T cell repertoires in COVID-19. Libraries were prepared by immunoSEQ multiplex PCR; TCRdb keeps only in-frame clonotypes and omits some of them. The profile shows roughly 180,000 clones, 80% of them singletons. The material sequenced was PBMCs or T cells enriched from blood (not recorded which). The receptors originated from a man between 60 and 75 years old who had been exposed to COVID-19. Each CDR3 is given with its conserved first and last residue. A D gene is named only where the DNA matches it firmly. Some rows have no size entry. The others give once, few or many, or a class for an expanded clone.

.	TRBV4-1	TRBJ2-1	TRBD2	TGCGCCAGCAGCCAAGAATCCCCTAGCGGGGGGGGGAATGAGCAGTTCTTC	CASSQESPSGGGNEQFF
many	TRBV19	TRBJ2-1	TRBD1	TGTGCCAGTAGTATGTTCCAGGGGGCCTACAATGAGCAGTTCTTC	CASSMFQGAYNEQFF
.	TRBV4-3	TRBJ1-2	TRBD1	TGCGCCAGCAGCCGTTCCGGGACAGGGTCTATTGGTGGCTACACCTTC	CASSRSGTGSIGGYTF
.	TRBV5-5	TRBJ2-1	TRBD2	TGTGCCAGCAGCGCTGGGACTAGCTACAATGAGCAGTTCTTC	CASSAGTSYNEQFF
.	TRBV19	TRBJ1-2	.	TGTGCCAGTAGTATTGGATCCCCCGGGACACCCTATGGCTACACCTTC	CASSIGSPGTPYGYTF
once	TRBV18	TRBJ2-2	TRBD2	TGTGCCAGCTCACCGATAGCGGGAGAGGGCACCGGGGAGCTGTTTTTT	CASSPIAGEGTGELFF
.	TRBV2	TRBJ1-2	TRBD1	TGTGCCAGCAGTCGCAGGGGGGACGGCTACACCTTC	CASSRRGDGYTF
.	TRBV5-1	TRBJ2-7	TRBD1	TGCGCCAGCAGCGTAACCGGGACAGGGTCCTACGAGCAGTACTTC	CASSVTGTGSYEQYF
.	TRBV6-2/TRBV6-3	TRBJ2-7	.	TGTGCCAGCAGCCCACCGGGACTTGGCACCTACGAGCAGTACTTC	CASSPPGLGTYEQYF
.	TRBV28	TRBJ2-7	TRBD2	TGTGCCAGCAGTATCACGGGAGGGTCCTACGAGCAGTACTTC	CASSITGGSYEQYF
.	TRBV18	TRBJ2-1	TRBD1	TGTGCCAGCTCACAGCGGGACAGGGTGGGTGGAAATGAGCAGTTCTTC	CASSQRDRVGGNEQFF
.	TRBV25-1	TRBJ2-7	.	TGTGCCAGCATGGGCAGTCCCTACGAGCAGTACTTC	CASMGSPYEQYF
.	TRBV28	TRBJ2-6	TRBD1	TGTGCCAGCAGAAAACAGGGGCGCTCTGGGGCCAACGTCCTGACTTTC	CASRKQGRSGANVLTF
.	TRBV11-3	TRBJ2-1	TRBD2	TGTGCCAGCAGCTTAAGGGGACTAGCGGGAGTTGGAAATGAGCAGTTCTTC	CASSLRGLAGVGNEQFF